The sequence of this TCR beta chain was determined in a study of T-cell reconstitution after alpha-beta-depleted transplantation in children. The CDR3 has 13 residues. Germline CDR1 and CDR2: SQVTM and ANQGSEA. The germline V and J ends were trimmed by 3 bases and 0 bases, with 7 bases remaining between them. Study outcomes and limitations: It was newly produced T cells that mostly accounted for T-cell counts and diversity one year after transplant. Some patients' high day-60 TCRbeta diversity was attributed to recipient cells surviving conditioning. Approximately two months post-transplant, alpha-beta T cells reportedly originated from several hundred expanded graft clones.

Unique molecular identifiers tagged the TCRbeta library. MiXCR was run by TCRdb on the PCR reads, yielding one entry per CDR3 protein. This table has around 130,000 distinct CDR3 sequences, around a tenth appearing once. This clonotype was seen more than once but under ten times. The antigen remains undetermined. This chain uses TRBV29-1 with TRBJ2-3; no definite D call. The TCR sequence derives from a girl less than two years old who had a stem cell transplant for combined immunodeficiency, so the T cells may come from the graft donor. The sequenced sample was PBMCs, mostly from graft donor cells, obtained 180 days after TCRalphabeta/CD19-depleted stem cell transplant. CDR3 protein: CSVDLGSTDTQYF. DNA for the CDR3: TGCAGCGTTGACTTAGGGAGCACAGATACGCAGTATTTT.